These 17 T cell receptor beta chains were sequenced from one sample in a study of blood T cells in healthy people across ages. A second about 6 to 11 cycle PCR used barcoded and J-beta primers. TCRdb re-called the 5' RACE reads with MiXCR, one entry per CDR3 protein. Of around 970,000 distinct CDR3 sequences listed, just over 50% are singletons. The material sequenced was blood. All receptors derive from a woman aged 60-70 years in good health.

The chain couples TRBV29-1 to TRBJ2-5; TRBD1 agrees at 7 bases. The CDR3 sequence is 14 residues long. The germline V gene encodes CDR1 SQVTM and CDR2 ANQGSEA. Losses at the gene ends were 7 bases for V and 1 base for J; bases not matched to a gene: 9. The CDR3: CSGLHRGGQETQYF. DNA for the CDR3: TGCAGCGGCCTGCACAGGGGTGGCCAAGAGACCCAGTACTTC.

The chain joins TRBV10-3 to TRBJ1-1; maybe TRBD1 (5 bases). Per germline, CDR1 ENHRY and CDR2 SYGVKD. Trimming left V 4 bases short and J 2 bases short, with 8 bases between. The CDR3 spans 13 residues. The CDR3 sequence is CAISGGSNTEAFF. The CDR3 DNA reads TGTGCCATCAGTGGGGGGTCCAACACTGAAGCTTTCTTT.

This clonotype was seen only a few times. The chain joins TRBV12-3 or TRBV12-4 to TRBJ2-3; D not certain. V was trimmed by 3 bases and J by 0 bases, leaving 7 bases between them. This CDR3 is 14 amino acids long. The CDR3 sequence: CASSLISSTDTQYF. DNA for the CDR3: TGTGCCAGCAGTTTGATTTCGAGCACAGATACGCAGTATTTT.

This clonotype appeared a few times. The rearrangement links TRBV20-1 to TRBJ2-3; 12 bases match TRBD2. The J segment lost 2 bases and the V segment lost 5 bases, leaving 8 bases of the junction unmatched. The germline V gene encodes CDR1 DFQATT and CDR2 SNEGSKA (reference sequence). This CDR3 contains 16 residues. The CDR3 is CSAAKSSGRATDTQYF. CDR3 coding DNA: TGCAGTGCTGCTAAATCTAGCGGGAGGGCCACAGATACGCAGTATTTT.

The chain links TRBV10-1 to TRBJ2-1; D is perhaps TRBD1 or TRBD2 (6 bases each). This CDR3 has 16 residues. Trimming took 4 bases from V and 8 from J, leaving 21 bases between them. Per germline, CDR1 WNHNN and CDR2 SYGVQD (reference sequence). CDR3 sequence: CASSGLQTRGLDEQFF. DNA of the CDR3: TGCGCCAGCAGTGGGCTACAAACTCGGGGGCTAGATGAGCAGTTCTTC.

The chain has TRBV12-3 or TRBV12-4 and TRBJ2-3; the D is unclear. V lost 6 bases, J lost 1 base, and 11 bases lay in between. There are 14 residues in the CDR3. The CDR3 region is CASRAPSGTDTQYF. Here the CDR3 DNA reads TGTGCCAGCAGAGCGCCGTCGGGCACAGATACGCAGTATTTT.

The chain is built from TRBV20-1 and TRBJ2-1, with 10 bases lining up with TRBD2. From germline, CDR1 is DFQATT and CDR2 SNEGSKA (reference sequence). V lost 7 bases to trimming and J lost 4 bases; unmatched junction nucleotides: 10. The CDR3 is 15 amino acids. CDR3 bases: TGCAGTGTTGTCGGAGCGGGAGGGGGGTACAATGAGCAGTTCTTC. Residues: CSVVGAGGGYNEQFF.

This clonotype was seen a few times. The genes are TRBV7-9 and TRBJ2-7; TRBD2 is a possible D gene (6 bases). V lost 4 bases, J lost 0 bases, and 19 bases lay in between. The CDR3 sequence is 17 residues long. Per the germline V gene, CDR1 is SEHNR and CDR2 is FQNEAQ (reference sequence). CDR3: CASSSKGGSGFSYEQYF. CDR3 sequence (DNA): TGTGCCAGCAGCTCTAAAGGTGGAAGCGGGTTCTCCTACGAGCAGTACTTC.

J is TRBJ1-5 and V is TRBV28; maybe TRBD1 (5 bases). Trimming shortened V by 2 bases and J by 2 bases, and 13 bases separated the two germline ends. Germline V CDR1 and CDR2: MDHEN, SYDVKM. This CDR3 has 16 residues. As DNA, the CDR3 is TGTGCCAGCAGTTTAGGGGGGGACCGCGGCAATCAGCCCCAGCATTTT. Translation: CASSLGGDRGNQPQHF.

This clonotype was recorded many times. V gene TRBV7-2 combines with J gene TRBJ2-6; 7 nucleotides line up with TRBD1. The CDR3 consists of 17 residues. Germline V gene lookup returns CDR1 SGHTA and CDR2 FQGNSA. Trimming took 5 bases from V and 4 from J; bases not matched to a gene: 11. In DNA form, the CDR3 reads TGTGCCAGCAGCCAAAGTTTAACAGGGGTCGGGGCCAACGTCCTGACTTTC. It specifies CASSQSLTGVGANVLTF.

This chain connects TRBV7-2 to TRBJ1-2, with 9 bases matching TRBD1. In germline, CDR1 is SGHTA, CDR2 FQGNSA. With 5 bases clipped from V and 7 bases from J, the junction kept 11 bases outside the gene matches. The CDR3 extends over 15 amino acids. CDR3 sequence: CASSPPRDRVTGYTF. The CDR3 nucleotides are TGTGCCAGCAGCCCCCCCCGGGACAGGGTGACTGGCTACACCTTC.

This clonotype was detected only once. The chain joins TRBV28 to TRBJ1-1; a possible D gene is TRBD1 (5 bases). Trimming shortened V by 9 bases and J by 3 bases, and 14 bases separated the two germline ends. The CDR3 has 13 residues. Per germline, CDR1 MDHEN and CDR2 SYDVKM. The CDR3 here is CASDGGRHTEAFF. The DNA for the CDR3 is TGTGCCAGTGACGGGGGGAGGCACACTGAAGCTTTCTTT.

This clonotype occurred a few times. V is TRBV28 and J is TRBJ2-7; 12 bases agree with TRBD2. Germline V gene data show CDR1 as MDHEN and CDR2 as SYDVKM. This CDR3 region has 16 residues. After removal of 6 bases from V and 1 base from J, the junction contained 7 bases not matched to a gene. The CDR3 protein is CASRYPGTSGSYEQYF. In DNA, the CDR3 is TGTGCCAGCAGGTACCCCGGGACTAGCGGGTCCTACGAGCAGTACTTC.

This clonotype was seen only a few times. The rearrangement links TRBV7-9 to TRBJ1-2; 7 nucleotides align to TRBD1. After removal of 2 bases from V and 3 bases from J, the junction contained 9 bases not matched to a gene. The CDR3 sequence is 16 residues long. Germline lookup yields CDR1 SEHNR and CDR2 FQNEAQ (reference sequence). CDR3 nucleotide sequence: TGTGCCAGCAGCTTACCGGTTACAGGGGAGGACTATGGCTACACCTTC. Its protein product is CASSLPVTGEDYGYTF.

The chain employs TRBV6-2 or TRBV6-3 and TRBJ2-7; TRBD2 matches 8 bases. V shed 10 bases and J 2 bases; nucleotides not matched to a gene: 7. Looked up from germline, CDR1 is MNHEY and CDR2 is SVGEGT. The CDR3 is 13 residues long. CDR3 DNA sequence: TGTGCCATCCGTCTAGCGGGCGCCTACGAGCAGTACTTC. Translating gives CAIRLAGAYEQYF.

This clonotype appeared a few times. This chain links TRBV25-1 with TRBJ2-4; TRBD1 aligns across 9 bases. The ends lost 4 bases at V and 0 bases at J; junction bases unmatched: 4. Germline V CDR1 and CDR2: MGHDK, SYGVNS. The CDR3 is made up of 16 amino acids. The CDR3 loop reads CASSVTGGAAKNIQYF. The CDR3 DNA is TGTGCCAGCAGTGTCACAGGGGGCGCAGCCAAAAACATTCAGTACTTC.

The V and J genes are TRBV24-1 and TRBJ1-2, with 9 bases fitting TRBD1. The CDR3 is made up of 16 amino acids. The trim removed 4 bases at V and 4 bases at J, leaving 9 bases unmatched. CDR1 and CDR2 (germline): KGHDR, SFDVKD. CDR3 in amino acids: CATSERRDRDSYGYTF. The CDR3 DNA reads as TGTGCCACCAGTGAACGACGGGACAGGGATAGCTATGGCTACACCTTC.